This TCR beta chain was profiled in a study of T cells in pancreatic ductal adenocarcinoma. Whole-study findings and limits: Mean clonality was approximately 0.12 in tumors and about 0.07 in blood, not significantly different. Compared with tumor, blood showed more total productive templates and around 8-fold more clonotypes. The resected cohort was biased toward the minority with early-stage disease. Comparisons of tumor and blood clonality may show falsely lower tumor diversity.

TCRdb's table, derived via immunoSEQ multiplex PCR, lists solely in-frame clones and lacks some. Seen here are over 85,000 clones, roughly 95% observed once, and the top ten hold roughly 3.1%. Worth noting for this clone: The antigen is unknown.

The selected patients with pancreatic ductal adenocarcinoma had surgery but no neoadjuvant therapy. The germline CDR1 and CDR2 sequences are SGHAT and FQNNGV. The germline V and J ends were trimmed by 5 bases and 4 bases, with 15 bases remaining between them. CDR3 length: 14 residues. The sample comprised PBMCs. This chain links TRBV11-2 with TRBJ2-7, with D hard to call. This TCR was recovered from a human donor with pancreatic ductal adenocarcinoma. Here the CDR3 DNA reads TGTGCCAGCAGCCCCCCGTGGAGTAAGTACGAGCAGTACTTC. Its translation is CASSPPWSKYEQYF.